These 14 T cell receptor beta chains share one sample of origin, sequenced in a study of blood T cells in healthy people across ages. Combining a sample-barcoded 5' primer with a J-beta primer mix, a second PCR ran for roughly 7 to 11 cycles. TCRdb re-analysed the 5' RACE reads in MiXCR, keeping a single row per CDR3 protein. The table lists hundreds of thousands of distinct CDR3 sequences, 20% to 25% of them singletons. The specimen was blood. The receptor source for this set is a man in his 70s in good health.

The chain combines TRBV29-1 with TRBJ2-3; D is undetermined. Germline V lookup: CDR1 SQVTM, CDR2 ANQGSEA. This CDR3 contains 17 residues. With 2 bases removed from V and 6 bases from J, the gap between germline ends came to 24 bases. The CDR3 region is CSVEWPSLGLGTDTQYF. The CDR3 nucleotides are TGCAGCGTTGAATGGCCATCCCTAGGTCTGGGTACGGATACGCAGTATTTT.

The chain combines TRBV20-1 with TRBJ2-3; D perhaps matches TRBD2 (5 bases). CDR1 is DFQATT and CDR2 is SNEGSKA in the germline V gene (reference sequence). V was clipped by 5 bases and J by 0 bases, with 9 bases between them. This CDR3 has 13 residues. CDR3 coding DNA: TGCAGTGCTTTACTAGGAAGCACAGATACGCAGTATTTT. Its protein is CSALLGSTDTQYF.

The rearrangement joins TRBV7-3 to TRBJ2-5; 10 bases fit TRBD2. Judging by the DNA end, TRBJ2-1 fits better; the J call may be wrong. The length of the CDR3 is 17 residues. Germline V gene data show CDR1 as SGHTA and CDR2 as FQGTGA. The CDR3 spells CASSLSHLAGGRNEQFF. The CDR3, as DNA: TGTGCCAGCAGCTTAAGCCACTTAGCGGGAGGTCGGAATGAGCAGTTCTTC.

On this clonotype itself: It may be a read error: a sequence one base away is much more abundant. The V gene is TRBV28, the J gene TRBJ2-5; D tentatively fits TRBD1 or TRBD2 (6 bases each). The CDR3 covers 15 residues. CDR1 and CDR2 (germline): MDHEN, SYDVKM. Deletions cut 3 bases from V and 6 bases from J, with 17 bases between. As DNA, the CDR3 is TGTGCCAGCAGTTTGGGCGGGACAAGGTGGAAGACCCAGTACTTC. It codes for CASSLGGTRWKTQYF.

CDR3 nucleotide sequence: TGTGCCACCAGTGGGGGTCCAGGTGGCTACACCTTC. It is translated as CATSGGPGGYTF. The chain has TRBV24-1 and TRBJ1-2; D is ambiguous. CDR3 length: 12 amino acids. V shed 5 bases and J shed 7 bases, with 10 bases lying between them. Germline CDR1 KGHDR, CDR2 SFDVKD.

This chain links TRBV29-1 with TRBJ2-4; 8 nucleotides match TRBD1. Germline values: CDR1 SQVTM, CDR2 ANQGSEA. V was pared by 5 bases and J by 8 bases, with 5 bases of the junction left unmatched. The CDR3 sequence is 12 residues long. The CDR3 protein is CSVSQGVDIQYF. DNA of the CDR3: TGCAGCGTTTCACAGGGGGTTGACATTCAGTACTTC.

This clonotype was counted at least ten times. The chain recombines TRBV21-1 with TRBJ2-5. TRBV21-1 is noted as a pseudogene. This CDR3 has 10 residues. DNA of the CDR3: TGTGCCAGCAGCAGCCAGACCCAGTACTTC. Protein product: CASSSQTQYF.

This clonotype was seen only a few times. V usage is TRBV20-1 and J usage is TRBJ2-1; possibly TRBD1 or TRBD2 for D (5 bases each). The J call may be incorrect, as the DNA end agrees better with TRBJ2-7. In germline, CDR1 is DFQATT, CDR2 SNEGSKA (reference sequence). There are 14 residues in the CDR3. CDR3 DNA sequence: TGCAGTGCTAGTAGGGCAGGGAGTTTGGGCGAGCAGTACTTC. Its protein is CSASRAGSLGEQYF.

The V and J genes are TRBV28 and TRBJ2-5, with D unclear. The J call may be faulty, since TRBJ2-1 better matches the DNA end. In germline, CDR1 is MDHEN, CDR2 SYDVKM. The CDR3 extends over 13 amino acids. CDR3: CASSYSPTNEQFF. The DNA for the CDR3 is TGTGCCAGCAGTTATAGCCCCACCAATGAGCAGTTCTTC.

This chain links TRBV2 with TRBJ2-1; 14 nucleotides line up with TRBD2. The J call may not be correct, given that the DNA end is closer to TRBJ2-5. CDR3 length: 15 residues. Looked up from germline, CDR1 is SNHLY and CDR2 is FYNNEI. The CDR3 nucleotides are TGTGCCAGCCCACCGGGACTAGCGGGAGTTGGAACCCAGTACTTC. It encodes CASPPGLAGVGTQYF.

The chain has TRBV20-1 and TRBJ2-5; D might be TRBD2 (6 bases). Per the germline V gene, CDR1 is DFQATT and CDR2 is SNEGSKA (reference sequence). V was clipped by 4 bases and J by 1 base, with 19 bases between them. The CDR3 extends over 16 amino acids. The CDR3 DNA reads TGCAGTGCTACGGAATGGGGGGAACTGTTCCAAGAGACCCAGTACTTC. It translates to CSATEWGELFQETQYF.

The chain links TRBV27 to TRBJ2-3, with 9 nucleotides matching TRBD2. J was trimmed by 6 bases and V by 7 bases; bases with no gene match: 5. CDR3 size: 13 residues. CDR1 is MNHEY and CDR2 is SMNVEV in the germline V gene (reference sequence). The CDR3 loop is CASKAGGRDTQYF. Here the CDR3 DNA reads TGTGCCAGCAAGGCGGGAGGGAGGGATACGCAGTATTTT.

For the CDR3, the DNA is TGTGCCAGCAGGCTCACTAGACTGAGCACAGATACGCAGTATTTT. Its translation: CASRLTRLSTDTQYF. The V call is TRBV12-3 or TRBV12-4, the J call TRBJ2-3; D possibly corresponds to TRBD2 (5 bases). Trimming removed 6 bases from V and 0 bases from J, with 13 bases in between. This CDR3 contains 15 residues.

This clonotype was counted only a few times. This rearrangement joins TRBV27 to TRBJ1-2, with TRBD1 as a possible D gene (6 bases). CDR1 and CDR2 (germline): MNHEY, SMNVEV (reference sequence). The length of the CDR3 is 13 residues. Trimming removed 8 bases from V and 14 bases from J, with 24 bases in between. The CDR3 region has the DNA TGTGCCAGCGTCCCTTGGGCAGGGGCTAAGGTGACCTTC. Translation: CASVPWAGAKVTF.